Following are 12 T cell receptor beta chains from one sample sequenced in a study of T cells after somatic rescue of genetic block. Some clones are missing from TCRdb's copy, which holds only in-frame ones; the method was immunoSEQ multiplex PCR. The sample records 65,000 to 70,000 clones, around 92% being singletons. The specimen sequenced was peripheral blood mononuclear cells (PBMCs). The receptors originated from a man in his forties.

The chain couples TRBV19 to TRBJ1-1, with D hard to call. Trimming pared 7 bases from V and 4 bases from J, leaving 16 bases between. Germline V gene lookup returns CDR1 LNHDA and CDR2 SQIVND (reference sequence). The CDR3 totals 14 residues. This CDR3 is CASTNGWARTEAFF. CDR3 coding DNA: TGTGCCAGTACCAACGGGTGGGCCCGCACTGAAGCTTTCTTT.

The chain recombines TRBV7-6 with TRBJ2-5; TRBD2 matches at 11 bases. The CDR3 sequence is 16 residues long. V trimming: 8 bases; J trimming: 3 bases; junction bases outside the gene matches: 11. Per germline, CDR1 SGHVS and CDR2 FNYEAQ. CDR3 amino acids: CASAGHGTSGKETQYF. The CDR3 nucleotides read TGTGCCAGCGCCGGACACGGGACTAGCGGAAAAGAGACCCAGTACTTC.

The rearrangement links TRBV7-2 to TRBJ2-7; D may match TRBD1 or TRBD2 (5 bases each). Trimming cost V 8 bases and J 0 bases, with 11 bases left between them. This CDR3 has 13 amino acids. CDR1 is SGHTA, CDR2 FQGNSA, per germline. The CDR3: CASEPGSSYEQYF. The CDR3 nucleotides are TGTGCCAGCGAGCCAGGGAGCTCCTACGAGCAGTACTTC.

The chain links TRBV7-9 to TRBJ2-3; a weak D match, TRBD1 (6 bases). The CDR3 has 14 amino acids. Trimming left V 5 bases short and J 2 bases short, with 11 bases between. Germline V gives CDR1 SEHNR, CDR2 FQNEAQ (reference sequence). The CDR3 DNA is TGTGCCAGCAGCCCACAGGGTGCCACAGATACGCAGTATTTT. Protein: CASSPQGATDTQYF.

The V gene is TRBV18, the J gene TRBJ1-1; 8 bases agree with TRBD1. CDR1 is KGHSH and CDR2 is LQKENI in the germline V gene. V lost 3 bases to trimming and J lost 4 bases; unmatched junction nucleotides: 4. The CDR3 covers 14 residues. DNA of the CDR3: TGTGCCAGCTCACCCGGACAGGGTAGCACTGAAGCTTTCTTT. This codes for CASSPGQGSTEAFF.

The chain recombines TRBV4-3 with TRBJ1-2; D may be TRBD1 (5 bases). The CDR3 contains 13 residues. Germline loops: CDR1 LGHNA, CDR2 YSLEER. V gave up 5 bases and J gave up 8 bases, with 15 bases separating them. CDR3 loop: CASSEGLEGGYTF. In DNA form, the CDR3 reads TGCGCCAGCAGCGAGGGTTTGGAGGGGGGCTACACCTTC.

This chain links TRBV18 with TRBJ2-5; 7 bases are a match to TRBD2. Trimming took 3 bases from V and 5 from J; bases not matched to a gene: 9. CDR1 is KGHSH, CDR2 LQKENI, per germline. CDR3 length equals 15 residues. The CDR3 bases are TGTGCCAGCTCACCGGGTGGACTAGGTTGGGAGACCCAGTACTTC. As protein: CASSPGGLGWETQYF. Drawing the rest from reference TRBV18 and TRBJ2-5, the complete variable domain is NAGVMQNPRHLVRRRGQEARLRCSPMKGHSHVYWYRQLPEEGLKFMVYLQKENIIDESGMPKERFSAEFPKEGPSILRIQQVVRGDSAAYFCASSPGGLGWETQYFGPGTRLLVL.

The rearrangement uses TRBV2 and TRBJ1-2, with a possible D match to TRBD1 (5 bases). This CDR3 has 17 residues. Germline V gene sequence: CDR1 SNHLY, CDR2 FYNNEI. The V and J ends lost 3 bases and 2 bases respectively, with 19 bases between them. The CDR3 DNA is TGTGCCAGCAGTGAGGAGGAGGGGTCACTGCTCAACTATGGCTACACCTTC. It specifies CASSEEEGSLLNYGYTF.

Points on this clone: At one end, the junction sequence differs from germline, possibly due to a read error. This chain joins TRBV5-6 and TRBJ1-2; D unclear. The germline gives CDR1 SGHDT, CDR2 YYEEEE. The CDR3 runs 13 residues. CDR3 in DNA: TGTGTCAGCAGTAATACAGAGGACTATGGCTACACCTTC. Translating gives CVSSNTEDYGYTF.

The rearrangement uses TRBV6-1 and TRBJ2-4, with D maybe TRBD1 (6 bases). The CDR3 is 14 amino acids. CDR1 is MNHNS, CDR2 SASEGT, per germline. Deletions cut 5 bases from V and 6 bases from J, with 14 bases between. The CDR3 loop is CASSQTGSINIQYF. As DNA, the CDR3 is TGTGCCAGCAGTCAAACAGGGTCCATAAACATTCAGTACTTC.

This CDR3 reads CASSQLREETQYF. CDR3 coding DNA: TGTGCCAGCAGCCAGTTAAGGGAAGAGACCCAGTACTTC. This rearrangement joins TRBV7-6 to TRBJ2-5; D uncertain. The CDR3 totals 13 residues. The V end was cut by 5 bases, the J end by 3 bases, with 10 bases between. The germline V gene has CDR1 SGHVS and CDR2 FNYEAQ. The full variable domain, rest sourced from reference TRBV7-6 and TRBJ2-5, is GAGVSQSPRYKVTKRGQDVALRCDPISGHVSLYWYRQALGQGPEFLTYFNYEAQQDKSGLPNDRFSAERPEGSISTLTIQRTEQRDSAMYRCASSQLREETQYFGPGTRLLVL.

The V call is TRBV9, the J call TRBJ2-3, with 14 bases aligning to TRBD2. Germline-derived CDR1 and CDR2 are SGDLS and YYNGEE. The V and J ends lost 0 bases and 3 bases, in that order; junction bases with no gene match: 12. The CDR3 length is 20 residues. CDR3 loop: CASSVATGTSGGSQTDTQYF. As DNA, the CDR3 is TGTGCCAGCAGCGTAGCTACGGGGACTAGCGGGGGCTCCCAGACAGATACGCAGTATTTT.